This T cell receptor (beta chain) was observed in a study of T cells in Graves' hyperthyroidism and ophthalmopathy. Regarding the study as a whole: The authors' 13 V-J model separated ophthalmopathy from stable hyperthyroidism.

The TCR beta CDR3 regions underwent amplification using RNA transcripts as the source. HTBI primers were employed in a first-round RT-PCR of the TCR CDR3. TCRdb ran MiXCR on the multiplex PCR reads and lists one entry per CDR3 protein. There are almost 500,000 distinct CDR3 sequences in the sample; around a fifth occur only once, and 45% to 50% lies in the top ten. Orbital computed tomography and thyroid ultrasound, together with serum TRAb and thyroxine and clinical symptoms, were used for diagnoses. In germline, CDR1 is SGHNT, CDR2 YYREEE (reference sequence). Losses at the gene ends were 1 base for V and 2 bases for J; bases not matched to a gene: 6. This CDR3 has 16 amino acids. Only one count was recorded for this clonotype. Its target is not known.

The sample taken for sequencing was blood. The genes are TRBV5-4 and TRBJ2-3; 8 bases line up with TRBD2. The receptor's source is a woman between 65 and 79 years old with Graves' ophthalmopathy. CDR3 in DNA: TGTGCCAGCAGCTTGAGGACGGGGGGGGACACAGATACGCAGTATTTT. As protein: CASSLRTGGDTDTQYF.